This is a list of T cell receptor beta chains from one sample in a study of cytomegalovirus exposure and HLA in healthy donors. Sequenced by immunoSEQ multiplex PCR; TCRdb stores in-frame clones only, minus some. This table lists 110,000 to 150,000 clones. Source material: PBMCs. The receptors come from a woman younger than 35 in good health and CMV-seronegative. Each CDR3 is given with its conserved first and last residue. Each record gives: J gene, D gene, V gene, CDR3 protein, CDR3 DNA. The D gene is left open where the match is weak.

J: TRBJ1-2
D: .
V: TRBV13
CDR3: CASSLERGVVGYGYTF
DNA: TGTGCCAGCAGCTTAGAGCGCGGGGTAGTAGGCTATGGCTACACCTTC

J: TRBJ2-7
D: .
V: TRBV30
CDR3: CAWSQGAEQYF
DNA: TGTGCCTGGAGTCAAGGGGCCGAGCAGTACTTC

J: TRBJ2-1
D: TRBD2
V: TRBV29-1
CDR3: CSVHLRLASYNEQFF
DNA: TGCAGCGTCCATCTCCGACTAGCGTCCTACAATGAGCAGTTCTTC

J: TRBJ2-2
D: .
V: TRBV19
CDR3: CASYGWGGGGNTGELFF
DNA: TGTGCCAGTTATGGGTGGGGGGGCGGAGGGAACACCGGGGAGCTGTTTTTT

J: TRBJ2-2
D: TRBD1
V: TRBV5-1
CDR3: CASRVTGANTGELFF
DNA: TGCGCCAGCAGAGTAACAGGGGCGAACACCGGGGAGCTGTTTTTT

J: TRBJ2-5
D: .
V: TRBV5-1
CDR3: CASSISYQETQYF
DNA: TGCGCCAGCAGCATTAGTTACCAAGAGACCCAGTACTTC

J: TRBJ1-1
D: .
V: TRBV29-1
CDR3: CSVAGYTEAFF
DNA: TGCAGCGTTGCCGGGTACACTGAAGCTTTCTTT

J: TRBJ1-2
D: TRBD1
V: TRBV7-8
CDR3: CASSLGVGQGYGYTF
DNA: TGTGCCAGCAGCTTAGGGGTAGGACAGGGCTATGGCTACACCTTC

J: TRBJ2-7
D: TRBD2
V: TRBV11-2
CDR3: CASSPTSGNNEQYF
DNA: TGTGCCAGCAGCCCGACTAGCGGGAATAACGAGCAGTACTTC

J: TRBJ2-1
D: TRBD2
V: TRBV9
CDR3: CASSVAGTSGSWYNEQFF
DNA: TGTGCCAGCAGCGTCGCCGGGACTAGCGGGAGTTGGTACAATGAGCAGTTCTTC

J: TRBJ1-2
D: .
V: TRBV13
CDR3: CASSLASGDALRGYTF
DNA: TGTGCCAGCAGCTTAGCTTCGGGGGACGCCCTCAGGGGCTACACCTTC

J: TRBJ1-4
D: TRBD1
V: TRBV19
CDR3: CASSTTGGGNEKLFF
DNA: TGTGCCAGTAGTACTACAGGGGGTGGTAATGAAAAACTGTTTTTT

J: TRBJ2-3
D: .
V: TRBV7-3
CDR3: CASSRIPTDTQYF
DNA: TGTGCCAGCTCTAGGATCCCCACAGATACGCAGTATTTT

J: TRBJ1-1
D: .
V: TRBV30
CDR3: CAAPGTYNTEAFF
DNA: TGTGCCGCTCCCGGGACATACAACACTGAAGCTTTCTTT

J: TRBJ2-7
D: TRBD1
V: TRBV5-1
CDR3: CASSLGRTGVEEQYF
DNA: TGCGCCAGCAGCTTGGGGCGGACAGGGGTAGAGGAGCAGTACTTC

J: TRBJ1-1
D: .
V: TRBV7-2
CDR3: CASSPMGGYTEAFF
DNA: TGTGCCAGCAGCCCGATGGGAGGGTACACTGAAGCTTTCTTT

J: TRBJ2-2
D: .
V: TRBV7-2
CDR3: CASTPGQNTGELFF
DNA: TGTGCCAGCACCCCGGGACAGAACACCGGGGAGCTGTTTTTT

J: TRBJ2-7
D: .
V: TRBV5-5
CDR3: CASSLSAVSSYEQYF
DNA: TGTGCCAGCAGCTTGTCGGCGGTGAGCTCCTACGAGCAGTACTTC

J: TRBJ2-7
D: .
V: TRBV19
CDR3: CASSTPSEQYF
DNA: TGTGCCAGTAGTACCCCGAGCGAGCAGTACTTC

J: TRBJ2-3
D: .
V: TRBV11-2
CDR3: CASSLDRAGGTDTQYF
DNA: TGTGCCAGCAGCTTAGATCGGGCAGGGGGGACAGATACGCAGTATTTT

J: TRBJ2-3
D: .
V: TRBV5-6
CDR3: CASSLVADTQYF
DNA: TGTGCCAGCAGCTTGGTAGCAGATACGCAGTATTTT

J: TRBJ1-2
D: .
V: TRBV30
CDR3: CAWSVLGRRGGYGYTF
DNA: TGTGCCTGGAGTGTACTAGGCCGCCGGGGGGGCTATGGCTACACCTTC

J: TRBJ2-7
D: .
V: TRBV14
CDR3: CASSQENTHYEQYF
DNA: TGTGCCAGCAGCCAAGAAAACACCCACTACGAGCAGTACTTC

J: TRBJ1-2
D: .
V: TRBV7-8
CDR3: CASSLYSRIPPTF
DNA: TGTGCCAGCAGCCTTTACTCCAGGATCCCCCCCACCTTC

J: TRBJ1-5
D: .
V: TRBV7-2
CDR3: CASSLGGAGNQPQHF
DNA: TGTGCCAGCAGCTTAGGAGGCGCAGGGAATCAGCCCCAGCATTTT

J: TRBJ1-4
D: TRBD1
V: TRBV4-3
CDR3: CASSSMRGLTNEKLFF
DNA: TGCGCCAGCAGCTCAATGAGGGGGCTTACTAATGAAAAACTGTTTTTT

J: TRBJ2-6
D: TRBD2
V: TRBV5-1
CDR3: CASSPGGSGANVLTF
DNA: TGCGCCAGCAGCCCGGGGGGCTCTGGGGCCAACGTCCTGACTTTC

J: TRBJ2-3
D: .
V: TRBV6-5
CDR3: CASRSRTDTQYF
DNA: TGTGCCAGCAGGTCTCGCACAGATACGCAGTATTTT

J: TRBJ1-1
D: .
V: TRBV5-1
CDR3: CASTLSLNTEAFF
DNA: TGCGCCAGCACCCTTTCTCTGAACACTGAAGCTTTCTTT

J: TRBJ1-5
D: .
V: TRBV30
CDR3: CAWSVSGLTYSNQPQHF
DNA: TGTGCCTGGAGTGTATCCGGACTTACGTATAGCAATCAGCCCCAGCATTTT

J: TRBJ2-7
D: .
V: TRBV5-8
CDR3: CASSLWGYEQYF
DNA: TGTGCCAGCAGCTTGTGGGGCTACGAGCAGTACTTC

J: TRBJ1-5
D: .
V: TRBV19
CDR3: CASGNRDQPQHF
DNA: TGTGCCAGTGGTAACAGGGATCAGCCCCAGCATTTT

J: TRBJ2-6
D: .
V: TRBV7-2
CDR3: CASSLFGTPPSGANVLTF
DNA: TGTGCCAGCAGCTTATTTGGGACACCTCCCTCTGGGGCCAACGTCCTGACTTTC

J: TRBJ2-1
D: .
V: TRBV6-1
CDR3: CASSEYLVARYNEQFF
DNA: TGTGCCAGCAGTGAGTATTTGGTTGCACGGTACAATGAGCAGTTCTTC

J: TRBJ2-3
D: TRBD2
V: TRBV6-4
CDR3: CASSEGREPTDTQYF
DNA: TGTGCCAGCAGTGAGGGGCGGGAGCCCACAGATACGCAGTATTTT

J: TRBJ2-1
D: .
V: TRBV7-8
CDR3: CASSLDPGLLGEQFF
DNA: TGTGCCAGCAGCTTAGACCCAGGACTACTTGGGGAGCAGTTCTTC

J: TRBJ2-3
D: TRBD2
V: TRBV7-3
CDR3: CASSHLAGSTDTQYF
DNA: TGTGCCAGCAGCCATCTAGCGGGAAGCACAGATACGCAGTATTTT

J: TRBJ1-1
D: TRBD1
V: TRBV6-6
CDR3: CASRWQGAAFF
DNA: TGTGCCAGCAGATGGCAGGGGGCCGCTTTCTTT

J: TRBJ2-3
D: .
V: TRBV28
CDR3: CASRLLRSDTQYF
DNA: TGTGCCAGCAGGCTTCTGAGATCAGATACGCAGTATTTT

J: TRBJ2-3
D: .
V: TRBV11-2
CDR3: CASSLQRPSTDTQYF
DNA: TGTGCCAGCAGCTTGCAGCGCCCTAGCACAGATACGCAGTATTTT

J: TRBJ2-2
D: TRBD1
V: TRBV4-2
CDR3: CASSLGQANTGELFF
DNA: TGTGCCAGCAGCCTGGGACAGGCGAACACCGGGGAGCTGTTTTTT

J: TRBJ1-1
D: .
V: TRBV6-1
CDR3: CASSVGVEVPTEAFF
DNA: TGTGCCAGCAGTGTGGGAGTAGAGGTTCCCACTGAAGCTTTCTTT

J: TRBJ2-7
D: .
V: TRBV6-1
CDR3: CASSESGVHYEQYF
DNA: TGTGCCAGCAGTGAATCGGGGGTCCACTACGAGCAGTACTTC

J: TRBJ2-1
D: TRBD2
V: TRBV6-5
CDR3: CASSWGGVPHNEQFF
DNA: TGTGCCAGCAGTTGGGGGGGAGTTCCTCACAATGAGCAGTTCTTC